Presented here are 21 T cell receptor beta chains from one specimen sequenced in a study of cytomegalovirus exposure and HLA in healthy donors. The study ran its PCR with 60 Vbeta and 13 Jbeta primers. Clones were read by immunoSEQ multiplex PCR, and TCRdb kept only the in-frame ones, dropping some. The table records tens of thousands of clones, about 90% of them present only once. Material: PBMCs. Source of these receptors: a man aged 25-40 years in good health and CMV-seropositive.

The rearrangement links TRBV11-1 to TRBJ2-7, with 8 bases lining up with TRBD2. J was trimmed by 2 bases and V by 6 bases; bases with no gene match: 6. Germline values: CDR1 SGHAT, CDR2 FQDESV (reference sequence). This CDR3 contains 14 residues. DNA for the CDR3: TGTGCCAGCAGTCCACCGGGACTAGCCTACGAGCAGTACTTC. Encoded protein: CASSPPGLAYEQYF.

This rearrangement joins TRBV29-1 to TRBJ1-1, with D unclear. The CDR3 spans 11 residues. V gave up 4 bases and J gave up 7 bases, with 10 bases separating them. In germline, CDR1 is SQVTM, CDR2 ANQGSEA. CDR3 nucleotides: TGCAGCGTTGCGGGAGGGAGTGAAGCTTTCTTT. It yields the protein CSVAGGSEAFF.

The rearrangement links TRBV19 to TRBJ1-6; D not resolved. The V end lost 6 bases, the J end lost 6 bases, and 15 bases lay between the germline ends. The CDR3 totals 15 residues. Germline V lookup: CDR1 LNHDA, CDR2 SQIVND (reference sequence). For the CDR3, the DNA is TGTGCCAGTAGCCGAGGGATTTTACTTAATTCACCCCTCCACTTT. Residues: CASSRGILLNSPLHF.

The chain carries TRBV28 and TRBJ1-2; 7 nucleotides agree with TRBD1. The CDR3 length is 12 residues. Germline V gives CDR1 MDHEN, CDR2 SYDVKM. The J segment lost 8 bases and the V segment lost 2 bases, leaving 2 bases of the junction unmatched. The DNA of the CDR3 is TGTGCCAGCAGTTTAAGGGGGCCCGGCTACACCTTC. Its translation: CASSLRGPGYTF.

This clone was observed a few times. The chain has TRBV2 and TRBJ1-1, with D maybe TRBD1 (6 bases). The germline V and J ends were trimmed by 4 bases and 0 bases, with 15 bases remaining between them. Germline lookup yields CDR1 SNHLY and CDR2 FYNNEI. This CDR3 is built from 16 residues. CDR3 bases: TGTGCCAGCAGTGGGACAGAGTTAGACATGAACACTGAAGCTTTCTTT. Its protein product is CASSGTELDMNTEAFF.

The V call is TRBV27, the J call TRBJ2-1; 11 nucleotides align to TRBD2. The CDR3 covers 17 residues. The V gene end was trimmed by 5 bases and the J gene end by 6 bases; junction bases not matched to a gene: 12. Germline CDR1 reads MNHEY; CDR2 reads SMNVEV (reference sequence). The CDR3 DNA is TGTGCCAGCAGTCCGACTAGCGGGATCGCATTGGGCAATGAGCAGTTCTTC. Translation gives CASSPTSGIALGNEQFF.

This chain uses TRBV6-1 with TRBJ1-1; D is perhaps TRBD1 (6 bases). The germline V gene encodes CDR1 MNHNS and CDR2 SASEGT. Between the trimmed V and J ends, which lost 7 bases and 5 bases, there was a span of 14 bases. The CDR3 length is 13 residues. CDR3 region: CASMARGYTEAFF. The DNA for the CDR3 is TGTGCCAGCATGGCCAGGGGATATACTGAAGCTTTCTTT.

This clone was seen once. J is TRBJ1-6 and V is TRBV5-1; no reliable D call. The germline V and J ends were trimmed by 2 bases and 0 bases, with 12 bases remaining between them. Germline V gene lookup returns CDR1 SGHRS and CDR2 YFSETQ. The length of the CDR3 is 17 residues. This CDR3 is CASSFRGISSYNSPLHF. CDR3 nucleotides: TGCGCCAGCAGCTTCCGGGGAATAAGCTCCTATAATTCACCCCTCCACTTT.

The chain recombines TRBV6-1 with TRBJ2-7; no reliable D call. The germline gives CDR1 MNHNS, CDR2 SASEGT. Trimming took 2 bases from V and 0 from J, leaving 5 bases between them. The CDR3 loop spans 13 amino acids. The DNA of the CDR3 is TGTGCCAGCAGTGAAATGGCCTCCTACGAGCAGTACTTC. It yields the protein CASSEMASYEQYF.

This rearrangement joins TRBV11-3 to TRBJ1-2, with a tentative D call TRBD1 (5 bases). Deletions cut 1 base from V and 6 bases from J, with 18 bases between. The germline gives CDR1 SGHNT, CDR2 YENEEA. The CDR3 extends over 16 amino acids. CDR3 in amino acids: CASSLVGYRPTDGYTF. CDR3 bases: TGTGCCAGCAGCTTAGTTGGGTACAGGCCGACGGATGGCTACACCTTC.

This clone is a singleton in its sample. V and J are TRBV6-5 and TRBJ1-2; D is ambiguous. Germline V gene lookup returns CDR1 MNHEY and CDR2 SVGAGI. The CDR3 is 16 residues long. Between the trimmed V and J ends, which lost 1 base and 8 bases, there was a span of 20 bases. This CDR3 reads CASSYFYSRQVRGYTF. CDR3 nucleotides: TGTGCCAGCAGTTACTTTTATAGTCGGCAGGTCCGAGGCTACACCTTC.

For the CDR3, the DNA is TGTGCCAGCAGCAAAGGGACAGGGCCCTCTTATAGCAATCAGCCCCAGCATTTT. It codes for CASSKGTGPSYSNQPQHF. The chain joins TRBV21-1 to TRBJ1-5; the table's TRBD1 call for D was not verified on the DNA. TRBV21-1 is a listed pseudogene. This CDR3 is 18 amino acids long.

The rearrangement links TRBV6-1 to TRBJ1-2; D gene ambiguous. From germline, CDR1 is MNHNS and CDR2 SASEGT. CDR3 length equals 13 residues. V was pared by 6 bases and J by 8 bases, with 16 bases between. CDR3 DNA: TGTGCCAGCAGAGAACCAAAGCCACGGGGCTACACCTTC. Protein product: CASREPKPRGYTF.

This chain connects TRBV28 to TRBJ2-1, with TRBD2 matching over 10 bases. Germline-derived CDR1 and CDR2 are MDHEN and SYDVKM. CDR3 length: 16 residues. J lost 2 bases, V lost 4 bases, and 5 bases had no gene match. CDR3 residues: CASSSGTSGTYNEQFF. The CDR3 DNA sequence: TGTGCCAGCAGTTCGGGAACTAGCGGGACCTACAATGAGCAGTTCTTC.

This sequence joins TRBV7-2 and TRBJ2-3, with a tentative D call TRBD2 (6 bases). V lost 5 bases, J lost 1 base, and 13 bases lay in between. The germline CDR1 and CDR2 sequences are SGHTA and FQGNSA. CDR3 length: 15 amino acids. CDR3 DNA: TGTGCCAGCAGCCGCGTCGCGGGACGCACAGATACGCAGTATTTT. This encodes CASSRVAGRTDTQYF.

The chain employs TRBV15 and TRBJ1-2; no clear D gene. Germline CDR1 LNHNV, CDR2 YYDKDF (reference sequence). Trimming removed 2 bases at V and 3 bases at J, with 16 bases between. This CDR3 is built from 16 residues. CDR3: CATSRPEAVPDYGYTF. The CDR3 bases are TGTGCCACCAGCAGACCCGAGGCAGTCCCGGACTATGGCTACACCTTC.

The chain is built from TRBV6-1 and TRBJ2-1; D is possibly TRBD1 (6 bases). Germline-derived CDR1 and CDR2 are MNHNS and SASEGT. The CDR3 totals 17 residues. Trimming stripped 2 bases from V and 7 bases from J, with 21 bases between. The CDR3 nucleotides are TGTGCCAGCAGTGAATGGGACATCTTATCCACGAATAATGAGCAGTTCTTC. This translates into CASSEWDILSTNNEQFF.

The CDR3, as DNA: TGTGCCTGGAAAGGGGGCAATCAGCCCCAGCATTTT. Translated, it gives CAWKGGNQPQHF. The chain carries TRBV30 and TRBJ1-5; D is perhaps TRBD1 (5 bases). Germline-derived CDR1 and CDR2 are GTSNPN and SVGIG (reference sequence). The CDR3 consists of 12 residues. V was shortened by 4 bases and J by 2 bases, with 6 bases between the two germline ends.

This chain links TRBV18 with TRBJ1-4; D is undetermined. There are 14 residues in the CDR3. The V end lost 2 bases, the J end lost 3 bases, and 7 bases lay between the germline ends. Germline CDR1 is KGHSH and CDR2 is LQKENI. The CDR3 here is CASSPTTSNEKLFF. The CDR3 coding sequence is TGTGCCAGCTCACCAACAACCTCTAATGAAAAACTGTTTTTT.

V is TRBV6-6 and J is TRBJ2-7; D remains ambiguous. V lost 4 bases and J 2 bases, leaving 9 bases between the germline ends. CDR3 length: 13 amino acids. The germline CDR1 and CDR2 sequences are MNHNY and SVGAGI (reference sequence). The CDR3 nucleotides read TGTGCCAGCAGTTCGGTCCCCACCTACGAGCAGTACTTC. Translation: CASSSVPTYEQYF.

V and J are TRBV9 and TRBJ2-3; D might be TRBD2 (6 bases). CDR1 is SGDLS, CDR2 YYNGEE, per germline. Trimming removed 5 bases from V and 0 bases from J, with 7 bases in between. The CDR3 is made up of 13 amino acids. The CDR3 loop is CASRGLSTDTQYF. In DNA form, the CDR3 reads TGTGCCAGCAGGGGACTTAGCACAGATACGCAGTATTTT. Full variable domain (rest looked up from reference TRBV9 and TRBJ2-3): DSGVTQTPKHLITATGQRVTLRCSPRSGDLSVYWYQQSLDQGLQFLIQYYNGEERAKGNILERFSAQQFPDLHSELNLSSLELGDSALYFCASRGLSTDTQYFGPGTRLTVL.